These T cell receptor beta chains were read from a single sample in a study of naive and memory T cell subsets. MiXCR was run by TCRdb on the UMI-ligation and nested PCR reads, yielding one entry per CDR3 protein. The data show 150,000 or so distinct CDR3 sequences, about 20% seen once. Source material: naive CD4+ T cells from blood. These receptor sequences come from a human donor in good health. The CDR3 runs from the conserved cysteine through the conserved F or W.

V gene,J gene,CDR3 protein
TRBV12-3/TRBV12-4,TRBJ1-5,CASSRDGDQPQHF
TRBV15,TRBJ1-1,CATSRDTLSLGAFF
TRBV28,TRBJ2-1,CASSLPGTSNYNEQFF
TRBV7-9,TRBJ1-1,CASSLQNDGAAAFF
TRBV6-5,TRBJ2-5,CASSYPGGGKTQYF
TRBV28,TRBJ1-5,CATLVDSSNQPQHF
TRBV18,TRBJ2-1,CASSPGRRFAGQYNEQFF
TRBV20-1,TRBJ2-1,CSAEVRERVYNEQFF
TRBV29-1,TRBJ2-1,CSVSGTGEQFF
TRBV29-1,TRBJ1-1,CRVNQGAYEAFF